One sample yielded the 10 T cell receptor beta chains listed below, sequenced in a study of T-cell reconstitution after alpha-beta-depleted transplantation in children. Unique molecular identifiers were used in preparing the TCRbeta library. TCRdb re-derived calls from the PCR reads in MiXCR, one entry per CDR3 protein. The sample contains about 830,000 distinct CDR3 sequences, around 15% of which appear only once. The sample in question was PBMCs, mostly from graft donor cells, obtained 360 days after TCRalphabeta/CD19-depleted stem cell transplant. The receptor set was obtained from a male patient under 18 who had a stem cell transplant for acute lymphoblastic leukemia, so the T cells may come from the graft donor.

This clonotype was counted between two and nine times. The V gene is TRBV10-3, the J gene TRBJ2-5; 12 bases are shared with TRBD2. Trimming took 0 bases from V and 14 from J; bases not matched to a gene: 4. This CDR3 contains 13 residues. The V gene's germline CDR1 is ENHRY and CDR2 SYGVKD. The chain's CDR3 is CAISESPTSGSYF. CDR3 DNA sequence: TGTGCCATCAGTGAGTCGCCGACTAGCGGGAGCTACTTC.

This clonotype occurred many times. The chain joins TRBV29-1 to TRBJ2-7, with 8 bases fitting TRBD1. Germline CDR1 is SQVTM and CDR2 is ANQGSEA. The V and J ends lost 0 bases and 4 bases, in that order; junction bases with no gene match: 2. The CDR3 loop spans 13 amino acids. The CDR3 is CSVEEDRAYEQYF. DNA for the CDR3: TGCAGCGTTGAAGAGGACAGGGCTTACGAGCAGTACTTC.

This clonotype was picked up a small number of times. The CDR3 nucleotides read TGCGCCAGCAGCTTCTTGGAATCGAACACCGGGGAGCTGTTTTTT. Protein sequence: CASSFLESNTGELFF. This sequence joins TRBV5-1 and TRBJ2-2; D is uncertain. This CDR3 region has 15 residues. Germline values: CDR1 SGHRS, CDR2 YFSETQ. V was cut by 2 bases and J by 0 bases, with 8 bases left in between.

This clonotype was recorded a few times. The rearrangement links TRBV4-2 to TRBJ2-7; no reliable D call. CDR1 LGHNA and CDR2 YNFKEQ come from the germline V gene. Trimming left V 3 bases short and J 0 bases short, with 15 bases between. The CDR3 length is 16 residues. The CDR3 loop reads CASSQSDLASSYEQYF. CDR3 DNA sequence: TGTGCCAGCAGCCAGTCCGACCTTGCTAGCTCCTACGAGCAGTACTTC.

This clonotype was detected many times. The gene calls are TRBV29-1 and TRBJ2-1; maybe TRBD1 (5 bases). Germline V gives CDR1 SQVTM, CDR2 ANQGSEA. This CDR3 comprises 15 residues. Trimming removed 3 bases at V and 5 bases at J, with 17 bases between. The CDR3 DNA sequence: TGCAGCGTTGACAGGGCGGAAAAAGCCCACAATGAGCAGTTCTTC. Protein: CSVDRAEKAHNEQFF.

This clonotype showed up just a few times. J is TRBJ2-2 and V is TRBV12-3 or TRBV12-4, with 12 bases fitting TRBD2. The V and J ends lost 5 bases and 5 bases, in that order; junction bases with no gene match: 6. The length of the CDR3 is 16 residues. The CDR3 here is CASSGWGLAGTGELFF. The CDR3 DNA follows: TGTGCCAGCAGTGGATGGGGACTAGCGGGTACCGGGGAGCTGTTTTTT.

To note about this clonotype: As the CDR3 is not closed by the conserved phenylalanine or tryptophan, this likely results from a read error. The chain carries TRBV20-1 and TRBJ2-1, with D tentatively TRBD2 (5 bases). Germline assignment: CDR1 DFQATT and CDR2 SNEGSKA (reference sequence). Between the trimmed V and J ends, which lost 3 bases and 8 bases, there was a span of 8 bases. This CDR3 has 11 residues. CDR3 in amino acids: CSASFGDEQFC. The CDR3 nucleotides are TGCAGTGCTAGTTTCGGGGATGAGCAGTTCTGC.

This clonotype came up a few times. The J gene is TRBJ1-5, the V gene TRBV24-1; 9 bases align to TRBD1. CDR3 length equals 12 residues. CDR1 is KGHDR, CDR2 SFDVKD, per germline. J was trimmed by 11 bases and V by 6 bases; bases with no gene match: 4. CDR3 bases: TGTGCCACCAGTTCCCGGGACAGGGCCCAGCATTTT. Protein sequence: CATSSRDRAQHF.

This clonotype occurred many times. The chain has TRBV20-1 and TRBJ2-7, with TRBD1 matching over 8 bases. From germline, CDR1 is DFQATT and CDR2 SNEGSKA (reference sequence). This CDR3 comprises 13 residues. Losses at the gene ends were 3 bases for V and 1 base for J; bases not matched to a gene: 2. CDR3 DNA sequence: TGCAGTGCTAGGACAGGGGATTCCTACGAGCAGTACTTC. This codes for CSARTGDSYEQYF.

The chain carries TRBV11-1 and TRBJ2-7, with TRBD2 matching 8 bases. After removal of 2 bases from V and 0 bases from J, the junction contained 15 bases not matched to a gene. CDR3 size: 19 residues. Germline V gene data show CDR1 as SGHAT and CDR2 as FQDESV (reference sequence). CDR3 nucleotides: TGTGCCAGCAGCTTAAAGGGACTAAAAAGTAGCGGGGCCTCCTACGAGCAGTACTTC. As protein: CASSLKGLKSSGASYEQYF.